This T cell receptor beta chain was observed in a study of immune heterogeneity within non-small cell lung tumors (dated by TCRdb to 2016 to 2019). Regarding the research as a whole: By histology, the tumors were a few squamous cell carcinomas, around nine non-squamous carcinomas and 1 tumor not otherwise specified. To examine intratumoral immune heterogeneity, the study used whole-exome sequencing, RNA-seq and TCR beta repertoire sequencing on multiple spatially distinct regions of each NSCLC tumor. TCR repertoires were analyzed from 55 to 60 tumor loci of fewer than 16 patients, while transcriptome data covered only 40 or so loci from more than 10 patients. For mutant peptides 8 to 11 amino acids long, netMHCpan-3.0 predicted neoantigen binding to the HLA alleles of each patient. Summary of the overall study and its limitations: Within a patient, identical dominant CDR3B clonotypes were found to recur across loci, yet unique high-frequency clones were also harbored in different tumor locations. High-frequency TCR beta clonotypes were largely distinct between individual patients. Local tumor mutational burden and local T-cell repertoire clonality had a statistically significant but moderate positive correlation (R about 0.3).

Genomic DNA was extracted from bulk tumor tissue and used as the TCR template, and approximately 600 ng gDNA was amplified per sample. During surgery, multiple biopsies were taken from each primary tumor and placed as far apart as possible within the tumor mass. The study cohort was described as untreated, and patients were newly diagnosed NSCLC cases undergoing curative surgery. Donors were 15 newly diagnosed non-small cell lung cancer patients undergoing surgery with curative intent. The resected tumor masses were reviewed by two independent pathologists. Only high-quality DNA and RNA samples were carried forward to sequencing. At the junction V is shortened by 2 bases and J by 3 bases, with 21 bases in between. CDR1 and CDR2 (MNHEY, SVGAGI) derive from the germline V gene. The cysteine opens and the phenylalanine closes a CDR3 of 18 amino acids. Only CDR3 DNA remains: 54 bases, in frame from the first base.

Turning to this clonotype: The clone's antigen remains unknown. No base-level quality is on record; no much larger clone is a single base apart.

A multiplex PCR system amplified the TCR beta CDR3 region, with a first 10-cycle round using 32 V-gene forward and 13 J-gene reverse primers. The first PCR round was done with a QIAGEN Multiplex PCR Kit, and the primer sequences were filed in Chinese patent CN105087789A. In a second PCR round, Illumina universal primers were added with the Phusion High-Fidelity PCR Kit. TCR libraries were paired-end sequenced at 151 bp read length on the Illumina HiSeq X Ten platform. The paper's data handling went like this. Reads lacking multiplex PCR primers were removed with Cutadapt, read pairs were merged with PEAR, and CDR3 regions were called with MiXCR default settings. Repertoire diversity used Shannon entropy, and clonality was computed as one minus Shannon entropy divided by ln of productive unique sequence count. Clonotypes present at frequencies of at least 0.5% were defined as dominant or high-frequency T-cell clones. TCRdb passed the public sequencing reads through fastp at Q25 and MiXCR, retaining productive beta sequences. When rows share a CDR3 protein, they turn into one entry using the most common DNA and genes. For this entry, the V and J calls and clone size follow TCRdb and not the study's own pipeline. Across this sample there are approximately 3,200 distinct CDR3 sequences, with around a fifth seen only once. The ten largest account for 15% to 20% of the sample.

The sequenced sample was lung tumor tissue. This clonotype was sampled from a man in his sixties with non-small cell lung cancer. The V and J genes are TRBV6-5 and TRBJ2-3; the D gene lacks a confident call. The bases are TGTGCCAGCAGTTACGGGGTGCCGTGGACCGGTGGGACAGATACGCAGTATTTT. Its translation is CASSYGVPWTGGTDTQYF.